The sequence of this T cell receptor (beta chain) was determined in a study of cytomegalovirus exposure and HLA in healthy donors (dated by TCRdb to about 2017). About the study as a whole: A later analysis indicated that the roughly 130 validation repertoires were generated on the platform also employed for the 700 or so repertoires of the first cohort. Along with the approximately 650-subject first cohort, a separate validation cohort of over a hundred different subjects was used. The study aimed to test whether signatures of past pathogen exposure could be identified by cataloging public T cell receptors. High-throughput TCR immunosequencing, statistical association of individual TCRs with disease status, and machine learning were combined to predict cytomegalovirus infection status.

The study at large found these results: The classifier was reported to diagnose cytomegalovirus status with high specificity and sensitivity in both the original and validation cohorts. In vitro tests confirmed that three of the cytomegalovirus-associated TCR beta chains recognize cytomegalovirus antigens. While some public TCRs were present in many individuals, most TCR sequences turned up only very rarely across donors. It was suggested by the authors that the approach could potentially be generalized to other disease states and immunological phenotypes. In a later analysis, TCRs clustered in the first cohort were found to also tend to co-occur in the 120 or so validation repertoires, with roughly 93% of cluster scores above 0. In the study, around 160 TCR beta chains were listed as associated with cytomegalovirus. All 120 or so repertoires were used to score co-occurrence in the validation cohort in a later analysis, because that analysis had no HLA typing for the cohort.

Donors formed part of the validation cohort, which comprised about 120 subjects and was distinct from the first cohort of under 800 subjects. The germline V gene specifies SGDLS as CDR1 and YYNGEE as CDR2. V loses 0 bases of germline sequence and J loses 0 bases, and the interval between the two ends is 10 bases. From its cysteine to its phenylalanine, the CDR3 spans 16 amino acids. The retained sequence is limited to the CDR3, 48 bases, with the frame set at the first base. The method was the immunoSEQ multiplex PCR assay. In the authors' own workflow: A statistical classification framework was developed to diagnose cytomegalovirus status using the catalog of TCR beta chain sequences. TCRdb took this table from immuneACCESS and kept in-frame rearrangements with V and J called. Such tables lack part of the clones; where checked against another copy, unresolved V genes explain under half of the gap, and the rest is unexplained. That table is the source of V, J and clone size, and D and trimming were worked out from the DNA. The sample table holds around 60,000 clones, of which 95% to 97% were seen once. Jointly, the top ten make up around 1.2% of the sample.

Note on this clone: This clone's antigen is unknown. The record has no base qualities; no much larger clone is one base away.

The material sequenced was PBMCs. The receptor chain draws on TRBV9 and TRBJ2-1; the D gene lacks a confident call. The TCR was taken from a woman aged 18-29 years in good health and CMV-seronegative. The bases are TGTGCCAGCAGCGTAGAGCCGGGTCCCTCCTACAATGAGCAGTTCTTC. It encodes CASSVEPGPSYNEQFF.